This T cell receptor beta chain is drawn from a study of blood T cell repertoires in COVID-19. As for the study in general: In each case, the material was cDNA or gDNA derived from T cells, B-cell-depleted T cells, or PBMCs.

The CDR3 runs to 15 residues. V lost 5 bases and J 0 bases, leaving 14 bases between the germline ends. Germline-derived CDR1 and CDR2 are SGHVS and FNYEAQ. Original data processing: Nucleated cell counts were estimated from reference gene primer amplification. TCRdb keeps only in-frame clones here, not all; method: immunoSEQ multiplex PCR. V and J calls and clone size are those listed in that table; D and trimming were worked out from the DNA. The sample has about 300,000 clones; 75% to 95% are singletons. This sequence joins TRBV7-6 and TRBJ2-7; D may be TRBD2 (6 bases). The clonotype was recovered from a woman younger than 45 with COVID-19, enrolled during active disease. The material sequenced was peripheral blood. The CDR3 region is CASSPFAGSSYEQYF. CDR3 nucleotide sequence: TGTGCCAGCAGCCCGTTTGCGGGGAGCTCCTACGAGCAGTACTTC.